This entry describes one T cell receptor (beta chain). This specimen belongs to a study of CD8+ T cells in alopecia areata. After removal of 6 bases from V and 4 bases from J, the junction contained 8 bases not matched to a gene. Germline V gene sequence: CDR1 SQVTM, CDR2 ANQGSEA. This CDR3 region has 13 residues. Peripheral blood and lesional scalp punch biopsies came from alopecia areata patients. As the sequencing template, cDNA was produced by extracting RNA and reverse transcribing it. Data came from immunoSEQ multiplex PCR; TCRdb stores just in-frame clones and leaves some out. Here the sample spans about 130,000 clones, approximately 49% being singletons.

The gene calls are TRBV29-1 and TRBJ2-7; 8 nucleotides align to TRBD1. This specimen consisted of CD8+ T cells sorted from blood, obtained at week 0. The source is a human donor with alopecia areata. CDR3 in amino acids: CSVTDRGGYEQYF. CDR3 DNA sequence: TGCAGCGTGACCGACAGGGGTGGATACGAGCAGTACTTC.